Listed below are T cell receptor beta chains from one sample, sequenced in a study of post-analysis software for immune sequencing data. TCRdb reprocessed the PCR reads via MiXCR and lists one record per CDR3 protein. The table lists roughly 400,000 distinct CDR3 sequences, about 40% of them singletons, with 6% to 9% in the top ten. Specimen: blood. The receptors here all came from a girl aged 2 to 9 with multiple sclerosis. The CDR3 runs from the conserved cysteine through the conserved F or W. Fields, in order: clone size, J gene, D gene, V gene, CDR3 protein, CDR3 DNA. D genes are given only for firm matches. Clone size is stated in some rows and not others, as once, few, many or a class when expanded.

. | TRBJ1-2 | TRBD1 | TRBV5-5 | CASSVGQGRSNYGYTF | TGTGCCAGCAGCGTGGGACAGGGCAGATCTAACTATGGCTACACCTTC
. | TRBJ2-1 | . | TRBV3-1 | CASSQDASSYNEQFF | TGTGCCAGCAGCCAAGATGCAAGCTCCTACAATGAGCAGTTCTTC
few | TRBJ2-3 | . | TRBV20-1 | CSARDRPIGTYTDTQYF | TGCAGTGCTAGAGATCGACCGATTGGGACTTACACAGATACGCAGTATTTT
. | TRBJ2-7 | . | TRBV2 | CASSSSLGEQYF | TGTGCCAGCAGTAGTAGTCTGGGCGAGCAGTACTTC
. | TRBJ1-6 | . | TRBV11-2 | CASSFQWSGDNSPLHF | TGTGCCAGCAGTTTTCAATGGTCAGGGGATAATTCACCCCTCCACTTT
. | TRBJ2-3 | . | TRBV12-5 | CASNARGTDTQYF | TGTGCCTCCAACGCGCGGGGCACAGATACGCAGTATTTT
. | TRBJ2-5 | . | TRBV5-1 | CASSDPRGPQETQYF | TGCGCCAGCAGCGATCCTAGGGGTCCGCAAGAGACCCAGTACTTC
. | TRBJ2-7 | TRBD2 | TRBV25-1 | CASSVPGERGGSEQYF | TGTGCCAGCAGTGTCCCCGGTGAGCGGGGCGGGAGCGAGCAGTACTTC
few | TRBJ2-7 | . | TRBV4-1 | CASSHIGTNYEQYF | TGCGCCAGCAGCCATATCGGGACCAACTACGAGCAGTACTTC
few | TRBJ1-5 | . | TRBV20-1 | CSARQGRKQPQHF | TGCAGTGCTCGTCAGGGTCGAAAACAGCCCCAGCATTTT
. | TRBJ1-5 | . | TRBV29-1 | CSVVTGSGNQPQHF | TGCAGCGTTGTAACAGGGTCCGGGAATCAGCCCCAGCATTTT
. | TRBJ2-5 | . | TRBV20-1 | CSAREGASAQYF | TGCAGTGCTAGAGAGGGGGCTAGCGCTCAGTACTTC
. | TRBJ2-7 | . | TRBV12-3/TRBV12-4 | CASSRGRNGRGDRSYEQYF | TGTGCCAGCAGTCGTGGGAGGAACGGACGGGGGGACAGGAGTTACGAGCAGTACTTC
few | TRBJ2-2 | . | TRBV20-1 | CSARDRIELFF | TGCAGTGCTCGCGACAGGATCGAGCTGTTTTTT
. | TRBJ2-3 | . | TRBV15 | CATSIGATDTQYF | TGTGCCACCAGCATAGGGGCCACAGATACGCAGTATTTT
. | TRBJ1-4 | . | TRBV6-6 | CASSYSIGLATNEKLFF | TGTGCCAGCAGTTACTCGATTGGTTTGGCAACTAATGAAAAACTGTTTTTT
few | TRBJ2-7 | . | TRBV18 | CASSPDGVSYEQYF | TGTGCCAGCTCACCGGACGGGGTCTCCTACGAGCAGTACTTC
. | TRBJ2-7 | TRBD2 | TRBV20-1 | CSAPPGLAGVVGEQYF | TGCAGTGCTCCTCCGGGACTAGCGGGTGTGGTAGGCGAGCAGTACTTC
. | TRBJ2-2 | TRBD1 | TRBV29-1 | CSAGDRGDAGELFF | TGCAGCGCCGGAGACAGGGGCGACGCGGGGGAGCTGTTTTTT
. | TRBJ2-1 | . | TRBV9 | CASSVVVGGPMNEQFF | TGTGCCAGCAGCGTAGTGGTGGGGGGCCCTATGAATGAGCAGTTCTTC
. | TRBJ2-7 | . | TRBV4-2 | CASGQDSRDFSYEQYF | TGTGCCAGCGGCCAAGATTCTAGGGACTTCTCCTACGAGCAGTACTTC
once | TRBJ2-5 | TRBD1 | TRBV12-3/TRBV12-4 | CASSKQQGVETQYF | TGTGCCAGCAGTAAACAACAGGGGGTGGAGACCCAGTACTTC
. | TRBJ1-1 | . | TRBV24-1 | CATSDRGPTEAFF | TGTGCCACCAGTGATCGAGGACCCACTGAAGCTTTCTTT
few | TRBJ2-7 | . | TRBV9 | CASSVELEPYEQYF | TGTGCCAGCAGCGTAGAACTCGAACCCTACGAGCAGTACTTC
. | TRBJ2-5 | . | TRBV2 | CASMAEQETQYF | TGTGCCAGCATGGCAGAGCAAGAGACCCAGTACTTC
. | TRBJ2-4 | TRBD2 | TRBV6-6 | CASSYQGAGGPSNIQYF | TGTGCCAGCAGTTACCAAGGAGCGGGAGGGCCGAGTAACATTCAGTACTTC
once | TRBJ1-4 | . | TRBV4-1 | CASSQDNQGFSEKRFF | TGCGCCAGCAGCCAAGATAACCAGGGTTTTAGTGAAAAACGGTTTTTT
. | TRBJ1-5 | . | TRBV2 | CASKTDSNQPQHF | TGTGCCAGCAAGACGGATAGCAATCAGCCCCAGCATTTT
. | TRBJ1-4 | . | TRBV5-5 | CASTLHGGGEKLFF | TGTGCCAGCACCCTCCACGGGGGGGGTGAAAAACTGTTTTTT
. | TRBJ2-1 | TRBD2 | TRBV4-3 | CASSQEAAGGPCEQFF | TGCGCCAGCAGCCAAGAGGCAGCGGGAGGGCCCTGTGAGCAGTTCTTC
once | TRBJ2-1 | TRBD2 | TRBV20-1 | CSATTGTSGSYNEQFF | TGCAGTGCTACTACCGGGACTAGCGGCAGTTACAATGAGCAGTTCTTC
few | TRBJ1-4 | . | TRBV5-5 | CASSLQGEKLFF | TGTGCCAGCAGCTTGCAGGGTGAAAAACTGTTTTTT